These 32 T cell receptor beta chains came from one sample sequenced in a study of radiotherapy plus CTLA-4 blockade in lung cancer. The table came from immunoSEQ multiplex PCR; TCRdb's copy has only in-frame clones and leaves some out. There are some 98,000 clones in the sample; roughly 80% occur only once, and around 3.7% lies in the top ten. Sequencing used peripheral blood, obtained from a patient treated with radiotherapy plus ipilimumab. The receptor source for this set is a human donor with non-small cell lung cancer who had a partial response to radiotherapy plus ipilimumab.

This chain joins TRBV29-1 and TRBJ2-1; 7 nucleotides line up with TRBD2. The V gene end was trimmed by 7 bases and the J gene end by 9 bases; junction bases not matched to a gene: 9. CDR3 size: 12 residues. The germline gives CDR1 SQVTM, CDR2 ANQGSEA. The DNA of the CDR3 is TGCAGCGCCTACGTACCGGGAGGTGAGCAGTTCTTC. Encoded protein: CSAYVPGGEQFF.

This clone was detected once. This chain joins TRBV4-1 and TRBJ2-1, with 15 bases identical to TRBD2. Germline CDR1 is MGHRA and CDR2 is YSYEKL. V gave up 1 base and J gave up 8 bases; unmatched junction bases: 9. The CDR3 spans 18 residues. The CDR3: CASSQGDLGLAGGDEQFF. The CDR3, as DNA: TGCGCCAGCAGCCAAGGAGACCTAGGACTAGCGGGGGGGGATGAGCAGTTCTTC.

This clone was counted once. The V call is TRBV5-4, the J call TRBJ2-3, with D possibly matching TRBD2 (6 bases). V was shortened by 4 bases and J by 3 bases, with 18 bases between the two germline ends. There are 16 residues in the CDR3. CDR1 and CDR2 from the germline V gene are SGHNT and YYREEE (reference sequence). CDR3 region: CASSPRRGWGTDTQYF. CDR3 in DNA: TGTGCCAGCAGCCCCCGGCGGGGCTGGGGGACAGATACGCAGTATTTT.

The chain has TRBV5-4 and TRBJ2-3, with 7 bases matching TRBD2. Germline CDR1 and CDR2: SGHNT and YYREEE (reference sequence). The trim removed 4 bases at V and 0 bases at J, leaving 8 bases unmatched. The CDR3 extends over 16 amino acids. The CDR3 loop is CASSPKAGTSTDTQYF. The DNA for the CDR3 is TGTGCCAGCAGCCCGAAAGCGGGGACGAGCACAGATACGCAGTATTTT.

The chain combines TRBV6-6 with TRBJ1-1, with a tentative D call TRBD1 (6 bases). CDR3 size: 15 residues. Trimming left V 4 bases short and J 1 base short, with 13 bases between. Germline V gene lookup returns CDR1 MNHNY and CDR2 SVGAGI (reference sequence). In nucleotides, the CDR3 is TGTGCCAGCAGTTCCCTAGGGGGTGCGAACACTGAAGCTTTCTTT. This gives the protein CASSSLGGANTEAFF.

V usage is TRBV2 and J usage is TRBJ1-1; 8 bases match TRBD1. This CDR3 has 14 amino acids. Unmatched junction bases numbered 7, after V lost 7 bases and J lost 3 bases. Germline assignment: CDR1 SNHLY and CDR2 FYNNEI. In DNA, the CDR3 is TGTGCCAGCAACCCTCAGGGGGCTGACACTGAAGCTTTCTTT. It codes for CASNPQGADTEAFF.

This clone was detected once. CDR3 sequence: CASSYRQGAGYEQYF. The CDR3 DNA follows: TGTGCCAGCAGTTACCGACAGGGGGCTGGTTACGAGCAGTACTTC. The chain couples TRBV6-5 to TRBJ2-7; 10 nucleotides line up with TRBD1. CDR3 length: 15 residues. Trimming at V came to 2 bases and at J to 4 bases, leaving 5 bases not matched to a gene. The germline CDR1 and CDR2 sequences are MNHEY and SVGAGI.

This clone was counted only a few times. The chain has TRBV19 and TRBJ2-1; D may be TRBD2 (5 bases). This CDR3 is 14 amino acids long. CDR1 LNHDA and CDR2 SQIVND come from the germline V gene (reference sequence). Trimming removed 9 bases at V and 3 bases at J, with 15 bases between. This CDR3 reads CASLDPGSYNEQFF. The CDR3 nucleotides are TGTGCCAGCCTCGACCCGGGGAGCTACAATGAGCAGTTCTTC.

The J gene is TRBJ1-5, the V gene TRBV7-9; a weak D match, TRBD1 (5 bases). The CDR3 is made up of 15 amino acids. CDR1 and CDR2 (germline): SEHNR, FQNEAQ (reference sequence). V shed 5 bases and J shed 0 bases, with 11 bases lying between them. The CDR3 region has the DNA TGTGCCAGCAGCCCGGGGGGGATTAGCAATCAGCCCCAGCATTTT. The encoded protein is CASSPGGISNQPQHF.

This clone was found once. CDR3 in DNA: TGCGCCAGCAGCGTGACAGACCTGATTAGCACAGATACGCAGTATTTT. Amino acids: CASSVTDLISTDTQYF. The rearrangement joins TRBV5-1 to TRBJ2-3; possible D gene TRBD1, 5 bases. The germline V gene encodes CDR1 SGHRS and CDR2 YFSETQ. CDR3 length equals 16 residues. Trimming cost V 4 bases and J 0 bases, with 15 bases left between them.

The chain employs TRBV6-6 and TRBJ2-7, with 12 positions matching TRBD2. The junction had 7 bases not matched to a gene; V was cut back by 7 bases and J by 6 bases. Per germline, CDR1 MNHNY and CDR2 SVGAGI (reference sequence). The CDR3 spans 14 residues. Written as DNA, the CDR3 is TGTGCCAGCACCCCGACTAGCGGGAGTCTCGAGCAGTACTTC. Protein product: CASTPTSGSLEQYF.

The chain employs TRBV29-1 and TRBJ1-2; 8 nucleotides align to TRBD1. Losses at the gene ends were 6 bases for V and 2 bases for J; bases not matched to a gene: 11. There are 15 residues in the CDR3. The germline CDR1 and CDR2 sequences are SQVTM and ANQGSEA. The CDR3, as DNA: TGCAGCGTCCCCAGGGGGGCAGGGGGCAACTATGGCTACACCTTC. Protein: CSVPRGAGGNYGYTF.

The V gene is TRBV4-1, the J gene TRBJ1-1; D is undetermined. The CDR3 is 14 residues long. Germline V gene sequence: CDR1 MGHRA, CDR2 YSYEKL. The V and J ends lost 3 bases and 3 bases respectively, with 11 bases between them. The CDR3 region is CASSHNSKYTEAFF. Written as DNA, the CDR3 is TGCGCCAGCAGCCATAACAGTAAATACACTGAAGCTTTCTTT.

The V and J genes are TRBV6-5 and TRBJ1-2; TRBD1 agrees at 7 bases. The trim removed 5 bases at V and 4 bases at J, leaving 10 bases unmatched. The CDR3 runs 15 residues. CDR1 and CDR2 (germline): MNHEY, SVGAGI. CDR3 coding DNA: TGTGCCAGCAGTAGAGGACAGGCAACCCCCTATGGCTACACCTTC. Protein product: CASSRGQATPYGYTF.

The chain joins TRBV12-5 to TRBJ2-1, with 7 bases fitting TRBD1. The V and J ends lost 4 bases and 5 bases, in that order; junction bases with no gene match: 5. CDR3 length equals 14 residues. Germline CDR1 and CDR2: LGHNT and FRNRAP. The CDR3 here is CASGSGQPNNEQFF. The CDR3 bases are TGTGCTAGTGGTTCGGGACAGCCCAACAATGAGCAGTTCTTC.

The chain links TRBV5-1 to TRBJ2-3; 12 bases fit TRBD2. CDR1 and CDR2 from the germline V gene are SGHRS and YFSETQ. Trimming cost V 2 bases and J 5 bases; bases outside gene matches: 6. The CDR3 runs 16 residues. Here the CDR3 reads CASSFLAGGLEDTQYF. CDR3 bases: TGCGCCAGCAGCTTCCTAGCGGGAGGGTTGGAAGATACGCAGTATTTT.

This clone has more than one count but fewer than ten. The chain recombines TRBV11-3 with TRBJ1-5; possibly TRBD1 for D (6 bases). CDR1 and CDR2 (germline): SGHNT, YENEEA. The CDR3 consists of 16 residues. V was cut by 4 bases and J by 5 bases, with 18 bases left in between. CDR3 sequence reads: CASSSLVRGRDQPQHF. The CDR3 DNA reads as TGTGCCAGCAGCTCCCTGGTTAGGGGGAGGGATCAGCCCCAGCATTTT.

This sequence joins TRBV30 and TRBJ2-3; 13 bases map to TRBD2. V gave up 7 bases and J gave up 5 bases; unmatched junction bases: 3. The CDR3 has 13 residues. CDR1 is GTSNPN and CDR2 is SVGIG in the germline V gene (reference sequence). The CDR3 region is CAYGLAGEDTQYF. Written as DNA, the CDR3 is TGTGCCTATGGACTAGCGGGAGAAGATACGCAGTATTTT. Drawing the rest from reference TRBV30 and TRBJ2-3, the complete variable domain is SQTIHQWPATLVQPVGSPLSLECTVEGTSNPNLYWYRQAAGRGLQLLFYSVGIGQISSEVPQNLSASRPQDRQFILSSKKLLLSDSGFYLCAYGLAGEDTQYFGPGTRLTVL.

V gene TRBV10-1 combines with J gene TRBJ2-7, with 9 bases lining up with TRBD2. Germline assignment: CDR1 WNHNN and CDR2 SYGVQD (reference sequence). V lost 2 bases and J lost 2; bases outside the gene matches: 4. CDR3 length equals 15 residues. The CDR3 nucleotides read TGCGCCAGCAGTGAGGCGGTAGCGGGAGCCTACGAGCAGTACTTC. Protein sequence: CASSEAVAGAYEQYF.

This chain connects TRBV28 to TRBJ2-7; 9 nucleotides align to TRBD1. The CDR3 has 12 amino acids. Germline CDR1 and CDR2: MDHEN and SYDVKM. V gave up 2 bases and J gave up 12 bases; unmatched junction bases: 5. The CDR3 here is CASSLGQGSRYF. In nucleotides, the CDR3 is TGTGCCAGCAGTTTAGGACAGGGGTCTCGGTACTTC. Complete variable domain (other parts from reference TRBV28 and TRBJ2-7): DVKVTQSSRYLVKRTGEKVFLECVQDMDHENMFWYRQDPGLGLRLIYFSYDVKMKEKGDIPEGYSVSREKKERFSLILESASTNQTSMYLCASSLGQGSRYFGPGTRLTVT.

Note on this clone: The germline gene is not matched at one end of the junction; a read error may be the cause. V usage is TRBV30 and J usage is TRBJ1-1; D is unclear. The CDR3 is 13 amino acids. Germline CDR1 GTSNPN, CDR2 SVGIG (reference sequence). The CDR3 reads CAWSPGGQTTALF. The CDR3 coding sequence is TGTGCCTGGTCCCCCGGCGGGCAGACTACAGCTCTCTTT.

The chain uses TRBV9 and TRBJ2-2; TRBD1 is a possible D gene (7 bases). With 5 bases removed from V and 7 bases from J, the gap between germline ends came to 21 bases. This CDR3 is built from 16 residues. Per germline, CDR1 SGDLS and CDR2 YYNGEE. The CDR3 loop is CASRALDREEGGELFF. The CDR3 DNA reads TGTGCCAGCAGAGCCCTTGACAGGGAGGAGGGCGGGGAGCTGTTTTTT.

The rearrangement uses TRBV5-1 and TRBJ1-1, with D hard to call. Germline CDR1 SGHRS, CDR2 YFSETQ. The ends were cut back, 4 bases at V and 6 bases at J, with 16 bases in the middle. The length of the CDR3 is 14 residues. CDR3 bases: TGCGCCAGCAGCGCCGATGACAAAGCCCCTGAAGCTTTCTTT. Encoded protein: CASSADDKAPEAFF.

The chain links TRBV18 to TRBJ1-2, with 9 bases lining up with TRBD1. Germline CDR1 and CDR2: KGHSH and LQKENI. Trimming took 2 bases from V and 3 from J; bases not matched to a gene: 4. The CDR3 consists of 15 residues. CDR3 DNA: TGTGCCAGCTCACCAACCAGGGACAGGGACTATGGCTACACCTTC. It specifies CASSPTRDRDYGYTF.

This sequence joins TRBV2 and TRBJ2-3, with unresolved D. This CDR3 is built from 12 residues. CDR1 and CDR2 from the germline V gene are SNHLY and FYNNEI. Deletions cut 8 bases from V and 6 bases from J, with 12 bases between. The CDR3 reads CASGPTGDTQYF. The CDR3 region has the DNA TGTGCCAGCGGCCCAACCGGGGATACGCAGTATTTT. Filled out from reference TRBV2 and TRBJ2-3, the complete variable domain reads EPEVTQTPSHQVTQMGQEVILRCVPISNHLYFYWYRQILGQKVEFLVSFYNNEISEKSEIFDDQFSVERPDGSNFTLKIRSTKLEDSAMYFCASGPTGDTQYFGPGTRLTVL.

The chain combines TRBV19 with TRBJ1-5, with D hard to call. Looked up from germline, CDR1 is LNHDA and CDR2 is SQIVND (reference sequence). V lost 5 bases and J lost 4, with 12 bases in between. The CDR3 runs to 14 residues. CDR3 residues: CASSFPGPNQPQHF. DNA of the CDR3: TGTGCCAGTAGTTTTCCGGGTCCTAATCAGCCCCAGCATTTT.

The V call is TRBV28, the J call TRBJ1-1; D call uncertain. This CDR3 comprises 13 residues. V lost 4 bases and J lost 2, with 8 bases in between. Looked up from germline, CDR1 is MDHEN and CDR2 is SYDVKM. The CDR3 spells CASSSGINTEAFF. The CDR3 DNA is TGTGCCAGCAGTTCCGGGATTAACACTGAAGCTTTCTTT. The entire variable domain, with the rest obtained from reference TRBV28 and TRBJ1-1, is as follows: DVKVTQSSRYLVKRTGEKVFLECVQDMDHENMFWYRQDPGLGLRLIYFSYDVKMKEKGDIPEGYSVSREKKERFSLILESASTNQTSMYLCASSSGINTEAFFGQGTRLTVV.

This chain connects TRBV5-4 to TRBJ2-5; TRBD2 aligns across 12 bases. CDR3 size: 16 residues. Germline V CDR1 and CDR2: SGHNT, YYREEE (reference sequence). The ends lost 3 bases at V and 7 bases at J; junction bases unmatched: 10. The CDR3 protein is CASSSGGLAGGATQYF. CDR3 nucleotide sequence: TGTGCCAGCAGCTCCGGTGGCCTAGCGGGGGGGGCGACCCAGTACTTC.

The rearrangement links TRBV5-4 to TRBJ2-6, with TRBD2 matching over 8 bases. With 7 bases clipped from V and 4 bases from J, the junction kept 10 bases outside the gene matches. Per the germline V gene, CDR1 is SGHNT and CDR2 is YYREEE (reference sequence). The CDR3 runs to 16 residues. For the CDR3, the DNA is TGTGCCAGCTCAGTAGCGGGACTGAGAGGGGCCAACGTCCTGACTTTC. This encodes CASSVAGLRGANVLTF.

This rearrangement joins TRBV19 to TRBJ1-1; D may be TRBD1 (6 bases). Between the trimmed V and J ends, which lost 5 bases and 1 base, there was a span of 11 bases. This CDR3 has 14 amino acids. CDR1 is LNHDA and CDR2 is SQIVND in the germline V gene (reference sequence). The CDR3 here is CASSRTERNTEAFF. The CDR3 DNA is TGTGCCAGTAGTCGGACAGAGAGGAACACTGAAGCTTTCTTT.

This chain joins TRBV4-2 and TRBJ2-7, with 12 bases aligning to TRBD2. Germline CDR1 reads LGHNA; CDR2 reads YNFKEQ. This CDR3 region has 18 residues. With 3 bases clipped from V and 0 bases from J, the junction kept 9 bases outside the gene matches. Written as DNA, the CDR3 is TGTGCCAGCAGCCAGGCCCTACTAGCGGGAGGAACCTCCTACGAGCAGTACTTC. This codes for CASSQALLAGGTSYEQYF.

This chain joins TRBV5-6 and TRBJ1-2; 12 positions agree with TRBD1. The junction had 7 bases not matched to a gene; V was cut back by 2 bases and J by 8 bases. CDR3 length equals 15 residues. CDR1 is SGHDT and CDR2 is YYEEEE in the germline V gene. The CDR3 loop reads CASSFDGTGGFGYTF. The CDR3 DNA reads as TGTGCCAGCAGCTTTGACGGGACAGGGGGCTTCGGCTACACCTTC.